This entry features one TCR beta chain sequence. The data are from a study of blood T cell repertoires in COVID-19. In the study overall: Samples came from the United States, Italy and Spain, spanning acute and convalescent COVID-19.

The study recruited people aged about 18 to 89 years across 20 to 30 US areas. Participant-given clinical history determined each cohort assignment. The CDR3 consists of 12 residues. Trimming took 6 bases from V and 8 from J, leaving 13 bases between them. Germline CDR1 reads SNHLY; CDR2 reads FYNNEI. Per the authors' pipeline: Cell counts per sample came from amplifying reference gene primers. Sequencing used immunoSEQ multiplex PCR; TCRdb keeps in-frame clones, though not all of them. The V and J calls and the clone size are those of that table, but D and trimming were determined from the DNA. Of hundreds of thousands of clones in the sample, around 87% were seen once.

V and J are TRBV2 and TRBJ1-2, with a tentative D call TRBD1 (5 bases). The receptor was isolated from a man between 18 and 29 years old who had recovered from COVID-19. The sequenced material came from PBMCs or T cells enriched from blood (not recorded which). The CDR3: CASRWAGLGYTF. DNA for the CDR3: TGTGCCAGCAGGTGGGCAGGGTTAGGCTACACCTTC.